This T cell receptor beta chain was sequenced during a study of cytomegalovirus exposure and HLA in healthy donors. Turning to the study itself: From 150 million to 200 million T cells, an earlier analysis saw approximately 110 million unique TCR beta sequences.

Findings and caveats of the study: It emerged from a later analysis that several of the most significant clusters appeared to be linked to common viral pathogens.

Germline trimming cut 8 bases from V and 5 bases from J; bases unmatched to any gene: 13. Germline V lookup: CDR1 MNHEY, CDR2 SMNVEV (reference sequence). The CDR3 is 17 amino acids. With 60 Vbeta and 13 Jbeta primers, the PCR was carried out. Data came from immunoSEQ multiplex PCR; TCRdb stores just in-frame clones and leaves some out. The sample contains 99,000 or so clones, 78% of which appear only once. In regard to this clone: Antigen unknown.

The V gene is TRBV27, the J gene TRBJ2-3; 13 bases align to TRBD2. Material: PBMCs. This clonotype was sampled from a woman aged 40 to 50 in good health and CMV-seronegative. The CDR3 DNA reads as TGTGCCAGCTCAGCCGAGGGGACTAGCGGGATACAAGATACGCAGTATTTT. Encoded protein: CASSAEGTSGIQDTQYF.